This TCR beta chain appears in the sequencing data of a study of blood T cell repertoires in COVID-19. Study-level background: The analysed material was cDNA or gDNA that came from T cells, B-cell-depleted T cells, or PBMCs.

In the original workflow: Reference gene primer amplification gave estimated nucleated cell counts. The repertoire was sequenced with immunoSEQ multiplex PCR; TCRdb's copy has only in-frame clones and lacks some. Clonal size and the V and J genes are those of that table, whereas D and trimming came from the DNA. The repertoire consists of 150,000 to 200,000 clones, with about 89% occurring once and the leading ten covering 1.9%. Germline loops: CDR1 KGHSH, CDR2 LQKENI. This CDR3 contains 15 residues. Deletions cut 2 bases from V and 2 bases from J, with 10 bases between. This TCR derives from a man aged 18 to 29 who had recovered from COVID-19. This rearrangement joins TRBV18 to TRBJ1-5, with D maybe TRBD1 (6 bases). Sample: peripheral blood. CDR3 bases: TGTGCCAGCTCACCAGGGGGACAACGCAATCAGCCCCAGCATTTT. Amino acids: CASSPGGQRNQPQHF.